These 24 T cell receptor beta chains were all obtained from the same sample, sequenced in a study of T cell responses to AZD1222 COVID-19 vaccine. TCRdb keeps only in-frame clones here, not all; method: immunoSEQ multiplex PCR. Here the sample spans about 88,000 clones, roughly nine tenths being singletons. The specimen was peripheral blood, collected on day 0 of AZD1222 vaccination. Receptors originate from an adult in good health.

The chain recombines TRBV5-6 with TRBJ1-5; no clear D gene. There are 12 residues in the CDR3. V lost 7 bases, J lost 1 base, and 6 bases lay in between. Germline V gene lookup returns CDR1 SGHDT and CDR2 YYEEEE. The CDR3 DNA reads TGTGCCAGCGGCAGAAGCAATCAGCCCCAGCATTTT. Protein product: CASGRSNQPQHF.

The rearrangement links TRBV27 to TRBJ2-2; D uncertain. The CDR3 covers 13 residues. The V gene lost 0 bases and the J gene lost 5 bases, with 4 bases spanning the gap. Germline CDR1 is MNHEY and CDR2 is SMNVEV (reference sequence). The CDR3 nucleotides are TGTGCCAGCAGTTTATCCATGACCGGGGAGCTGTTTTTT. Protein product: CASSLSMTGELFF.

The chain recombines TRBV6-2 or TRBV6-3 with TRBJ1-1; possibly TRBD1 for D (6 bases). Germline-derived CDR1 and CDR2 are MNHEY and SVGEGT. The ends were cut back, 2 bases at V and 5 bases at J, with 15 bases in the middle. The CDR3 extends over 15 amino acids. The CDR3 loop is CASSYPGQSGTEAFF. The CDR3 DNA reads TGTGCCAGCAGTTACCCTGGACAGTCCGGGACTGAAGCTTTCTTT.

The chain recombines TRBV10-3 with TRBJ1-1; D gene ambiguous. The V gene lost 3 bases and the J gene lost 8 bases, with 10 bases spanning the gap. The CDR3 length is 12 residues. The germline gives CDR1 ENHRY, CDR2 SYGVKD. Here the CDR3 DNA reads TGTGCCATCAGTGATGGAGGGAACGAAGCTTTCTTT. It encodes CAISDGGNEAFF.

Only a few counts were recorded for this clone. The chain carries TRBV19 and TRBJ1-1; the D gene is possibly TRBD1 (5 bases). The CDR3 contains 16 residues. The V and J ends lost 6 bases and 0 bases respectively, with 17 bases between them. CDR1 and CDR2 from the germline V gene are LNHDA and SQIVND (reference sequence). This CDR3 is CASRTLDRPLNTEAFF. The DNA for the CDR3 is TGTGCCAGTAGGACCCTCGACAGACCCCTGAACACTGAAGCTTTCTTT. The whole variable domain, remainder taken from reference TRBV19 and TRBJ1-1, is DGGITQSPKYLFRKEGQNVTLSCEQNLNHDAMYWYRQDPGQGLRLIYYSQIVNDFQKGDIAEGYSVSREKKESFPLTVTSAQKNPTAFYLCASRTLDRPLNTEAFFGQGTRLTVV.

The CDR3 bases are TGTGCCAGCAGCCAAGATGCGGACATAGACGAAAAACTGTTTTTT. Its protein product is CASSQDADIDEKLFF. J is TRBJ1-4 and V is TRBV4-2; tentatively, D is TRBD1 (5 bases). The CDR3 is made up of 15 amino acids. Germline V gene data show CDR1 as LGHNA and CDR2 as YNFKEQ. The ends were cut back, 0 bases at V and 8 bases at J, with 13 bases in the middle.

The chain is built from TRBV9 and TRBJ2-3; 10 nucleotides align to TRBD2. This CDR3 spans 17 amino acids. V shed 4 bases, J shed 4 bases, and the junction held 12 bases outside the gene matches. Germline CDR1 SGDLS, CDR2 YYNGEE. CDR3 bases: TGTGCCAGCAGCCCTCGACTAGCGGGCGGGGCCGCAGATACGCAGTATTTT. Amino acids: CASSPRLAGGAADTQYF. The full variable domain, rest sourced from reference TRBV9 and TRBJ2-3, is DSGVTQTPKHLITATGQRVTLRCSPRSGDLSVYWYQQSLDQGLQFLIQYYNGEERAKGNILERFSAQQFPDLHSELNLSSLELGDSALYFCASSPRLAGGAADTQYFGPGTRLTVL.

This sequence joins TRBV19 and TRBJ2-7; 7 bases agree with TRBD1. V lost 3 bases and J lost 4; bases outside the gene matches: 6. Germline CDR1 reads LNHDA; CDR2 reads SQIVND (reference sequence). The CDR3 contains 14 residues. The CDR3 is CASSMGRGSYEQYF. The CDR3 DNA reads TGTGCCAGTAGTATGGGCAGGGGGAGTTACGAGCAGTACTTC.

V usage is TRBV6-5 and J usage is TRBJ1-1; 8 bases agree with TRBD1. The germline V gene has CDR1 MNHEY and CDR2 SVGAGI. The CDR3 is made up of 15 amino acids. Germline trimming cut 2 bases from V and 4 bases from J; bases unmatched to any gene: 6. The CDR3 is CASSYPTGEATEAFF. As DNA, the CDR3 is TGTGCCAGCAGTTACCCGACAGGGGAGGCCACTGAAGCTTTCTTT.

The genes are TRBV3-1 (or the pseudogene TRBV3-2) and TRBJ1-2, with TRBD1 identical over 9 bases. After removal of 1 base from V and 7 bases from J, the junction contained 16 bases not matched to a gene. Germline V lookup: CDR1 LGHDT, CDR2 YNNKEL (reference sequence). There are 18 residues in the CDR3. The CDR3 is CASSQGQGRGTGYGGYTF. CDR3 sequence (DNA): TGTGCCAGCAGCCAAGGCCAGGGTAGGGGGACAGGGTATGGTGGCTACACCTTC.

The V gene is TRBV5-6, the J gene TRBJ2-5; D perhaps matches TRBD2 (6 bases). CDR3 size: 14 residues. The germline V and J ends were trimmed by 4 bases and 2 bases, with 12 bases remaining between them. Per germline, CDR1 SGHDT and CDR2 YYEEEE. CDR3 sequence: CASSRGGGQETQYF. The DNA for the CDR3 is TGTGCCAGCAGCCGGGGTGGGGGGCAAGAGACCCAGTACTTC.

The J gene is TRBJ1-1, the V gene TRBV6-5, with a weak D call TRBD1 (5 bases). V was clipped by 0 bases and J by 7 bases, with 9 bases between them. This CDR3 contains 13 residues. In germline, CDR1 is MNHEY, CDR2 SVGAGI. CDR3 in DNA: TGTGCCAGCAGTTACTCACGGGGGATTGAAGCTTTCTTT. Protein sequence: CASSYSRGIEAFF.

This sequence joins TRBV18 and TRBJ1-1, with D perhaps TRBD1 (5 bases). The V end was cut by 8 bases, the J end by 1 base, with 14 bases between. CDR1 and CDR2 (germline): KGHSH, LQKENI. This CDR3 region has 14 residues. The CDR3 spells CASRTIQGNTEAFF. CDR3 sequence (DNA): TGTGCCAGCCGAACGATTCAGGGGAACACTGAAGCTTTCTTT.

The chain carries TRBV6-4 and TRBJ1-3; D possibly corresponds to TRBD1 (6 bases). Trimming took 4 bases from V and 3 from J, leaving 28 bases between them. The CDR3 runs to 20 residues. CDR1 MRHNA and CDR2 SNTAGT come from the germline V gene. The CDR3 is CASSVPPGASSGYFGNTIYF. The CDR3 nucleotides are TGTGCCAGCAGTGTCCCCCCGGGGGCGTCGAGCGGCTACTTTGGAAACACCATATATTTT.

The V gene is TRBV12-3 or TRBV12-4, the J gene TRBJ2-1; D remains ambiguous. This CDR3 has 13 residues. The V gene lost 1 base and the J gene lost 6 bases, with 7 bases spanning the gap. CDR3 amino acids: CASSLGLPNEQFF. Written as DNA, the CDR3 is TGTGCCAGCAGTTTAGGTCTGCCCAATGAGCAGTTCTTC.

V usage is TRBV2 and J usage is TRBJ1-4, with 10 bases matching TRBD1. The CDR3 is made up of 13 amino acids. The junction had 7 bases not matched to a gene; V was cut back by 11 bases and J by 7 bases. Per germline, CDR1 SNHLY and CDR2 FYNNEI. The chain's CDR3 is CAGGGTGAEKLFF. For the CDR3, the DNA is TGTGCCGGTGGGGGGACAGGGGCTGAAAAACTGTTTTTT. The full variable domain, with the rest looked up from reference TRBV2 and TRBJ1-4, is EPEVTQTPSHQVTQMGQEVILRCVPISNHLYFYWYRQILGQKVEFLVSFYNNEISEKSEIFDDQFSVERPDGSNFTLKIRSTKLEDSAMYFCAGGGTGAEKLFFGSGTQLSVL.

The rearrangement joins TRBV5-1 to TRBJ1-1; tentative D call: TRBD1 (6 bases). V dropped 4 bases and J dropped 0 bases, with 13 bases sitting between them. Germline CDR1 reads SGHRS; CDR2 reads YFSETQ. The CDR3 runs to 15 residues. CDR3 sequence (DNA): TGCGCCAGCAGCGGTTCTGGGGGCTTGAACACTGAAGCTTTCTTT. This sequence encodes CASSGSGGLNTEAFF. Variable domain in full (rest from reference TRBV5-1 and TRBJ1-1): KAGVTQTPRYLIKTRGQQVTLSCSPISGHRSVSWYQQTPGQGLQFLFEYFSETQRNKGNFPGRFSGRQFSNSRSEMNVSTLELGDSALYLCASSGSGGLNTEAFFGQGTRLTVV.

The chain is built from TRBV6-5 and TRBJ1-4; perhaps TRBD1 as D (6 bases). V dropped 6 bases and J dropped 8 bases, with 16 bases sitting between them. CDR1 is MNHEY, CDR2 SVGAGI, per germline. The CDR3 is 14 amino acids. Here the CDR3 reads CASSSRQVGEKLFF. Here the CDR3 DNA reads TGTGCCAGCAGCAGTCGACAGGTCGGGGAAAAACTGTTTTTT.

The chain has TRBV4-1 and TRBJ2-1; D may be TRBD1 (6 bases). CDR1 and CDR2 from the germline V gene are MGHRA and YSYEKL. Trimming removed 0 bases from V and 4 bases from J, with 16 bases in between. CDR3 length: 17 residues. CDR3 in amino acids: CASSQESWQGRYNEQFF. In DNA form, the CDR3 reads TGCGCCAGCAGCCAAGAATCGTGGCAGGGGCGATACAATGAGCAGTTCTTC.

The chain uses TRBV10-3 and TRBJ2-1, with TRBD2 matching over 11 bases. Germline V CDR1 and CDR2: ENHRY, SYGVKD. After removal of 4 bases from V and 10 bases from J, the junction contained 0 bases not matched to a gene. The CDR3 loop spans 12 amino acids. Here the CDR3 reads CAISGLAGEQFF. CDR3 DNA: TGTGCCATCAGTGGACTAGCGGGAGAGCAGTTCTTC.

The CDR3 sequence: CAWSRGEGPYNEQFF. In nucleotides, the CDR3 is TGTGCCTGGAGTAGGGGAGAGGGGCCGTACAATGAGCAGTTCTTC. The chain recombines TRBV30 with TRBJ2-1, with D possibly called TRBD1 or TRBD2 (5 bases each). Germline-derived CDR1 and CDR2 are GTSNPN and SVGIG (reference sequence). The CDR3 is made up of 15 amino acids. V dropped 2 bases and J dropped 4 bases, with 15 bases sitting between them.

The CDR3 loop reads CASSPRGTGDAYEQYF. In DNA, the CDR3 is TGTGCCAGCAGCCCTCGAGGGACAGGAGATGCCTACGAGCAGTACTTC. V is TRBV5-4 and J is TRBJ2-7; TRBD1 aligns across 8 bases. Germline V gene sequence: CDR1 SGHNT, CDR2 YYREEE (reference sequence). Trimming took 4 bases from V and 2 from J; bases not matched to a gene: 11. This CDR3 region has 16 residues. Using reference TRBV5-4 and TRBJ2-7 for the parts outside the CDR3, the full variable domain is ETGVTQSPTHLIKTRGQQVTLRCSSQSGHNTVSWYQQALGQGPQFIFQYYREEENGRGNFPPRFSGLQFPNYSSELNVNALELDDSALYLCASSPRGTGDAYEQYFGPGTRLTVT.

The J gene is TRBJ2-7, the V gene TRBV3-1 (or the pseudogene TRBV3-2), with a possible D match to TRBD2 (7 bases). Trimming pared 4 bases from V and 7 bases from J, leaving 17 bases between. The CDR3 contains 14 residues. CDR1 is LGHDT and CDR2 is YNNKEL in the germline V gene (reference sequence). The CDR3 spells CASSLRGAKWEQYF. CDR3 nucleotide sequence: TGTGCCAGCAGCCTACGGGGGGCTAAATGGGAGCAGTACTTC.

V and J are TRBV10-3 and TRBJ1-2; no definite D call. In germline, CDR1 is ENHRY, CDR2 SYGVKD. V was cut by 6 bases and J by 0 bases, with 8 bases left in between. The CDR3 spans 13 residues. In DNA, the CDR3 is TGTGCCATCAGCCGGGAGGCTAACTATGGCTACACCTTC. It translates to CAISREANYGYTF.